These T cell receptor beta chains were read from a single sample in a study of prognosis after radiotherapy for stage I lung cancer. In TCRdb, the multiplex PCR reads were re-called with MiXCR into one record per CDR3 protein. The sample has 13,000 to 15,000 distinct CDR3 sequences, approximately 30% seen once. The source material was PBMCs, sampled before or after stereotactic body radiation therapy (not recorded which). The receptors shown here come from a donor aged 50 or older with non-small cell lung cancer. Both conserved end residues are part of each CDR3. A D gene is named only where the DNA matches it firmly. Some rows have no size entry. The others give once, few or many, or a class for an expanded clone.

cdr3_length,v_call,d_call,j_call,clone_size,cdr3_aa,cdr3_nt
15,TRBV7-9,-,TRBJ1-5,many,CASSLGDIRNQPQHF,TGTGCCAGCAGCTTAGGGGACATTCGAAATCAGCCCCAGCATTTT
13,TRBV6-2/TRBV6-3,-,TRBJ1-1,many,CASSYRGNTEAFF,TGTGCCAGCAGTTACCGTGGGAACACTGAAGCTTTCTTT
14,TRBV20-1,-,TRBJ2-4,many,CSARDTLAKNIQYF,TGCAGTGCTAGGGACACCTTAGCCAAAAACATTCAGTACTTC
15,TRBV6-1,TRBD1,TRBJ1-6,medium-sized,CASRRTGQGRSPLHF,TGTGCCAGCAGGCGGACGGGACAGGGGCGTTCACCCCTCCACTTT
13,TRBV28,-,TRBJ1-5,-,CASSFSLGQPQHF,TGTGCCAGCAGTTTTTCTCTGGGCCAGCCCCAGCATTTT
12,TRBV6-1,-,TRBJ1-2,many,CASRAANYGYTF,TGTGCCAGCAGAGCAGCTAACTATGGCTACACCTTC
14,TRBV12-3/TRBV12-4,-,TRBJ1-6,-,CASSWRGVRSPLHF,TGTGCCAGCAGCTGGAGGGGTGTTAGGTCACCCCTCCACTTT
16,TRBV5-1,TRBD2,TRBJ2-6,medium-sized,CASSLEGGAGANVLTF,TGCGCCAGCAGCTTGGAGGGAGGGGCTGGGGCCAACGTCCTGACTTTC
14,TRBV30,TRBD1,TRBJ2-7,medium-sized,CAWTLGTATYEQYF,TGTGCCTGGACCCTTGGGACAGCAACCTACGAGCAGTACTTC
15,TRBV19,-,TRBJ1-5,many,CASSIPGASNQPQHF,TGTGCCAGTAGTATTCCAGGGGCGAGCAATCAGCCCCAGCATTTT
14,TRBV2,-,TRBJ2-2,many,CASRNLLNTGELFF,TGTGCCAGCAGAAACTTACTGAACACCGGGGAGCTGTTTTTT
14,TRBV5-4,TRBD2,TRBJ2-3,-,CASSPPGTKDTQYF,TGTGCCAGCAGCCCCCCGGGGACTAAAGATACGCAGTATTTT
13,TRBV2,TRBD1,TRBJ1-2,many,CASRWGQSYGYTF,TGTGCCAGCAGATGGGGACAGTCCTATGGCTACACCTTC
15,TRBV29-1,-,TRBJ2-3,many,CSGEPWDKSTDTQYF,TGCAGCGGCGAACCCTGGGACAAATCCACAGATACGCAGTATTTT
15,TRBV28,TRBD2,TRBJ2-1,-,CASSPQEREWNEQFF,TGTGCCAGCAGCCCCCAGGAGCGGGAGTGGAATGAGCAGTTCTTC
17,TRBV6-2/TRBV6-3,-,TRBJ2-1,medium-sized,CASSHPTPSGAYNEQFF,TGTGCCAGCAGTCATCCCACGCCGAGTGGGGCGTACAATGAGCAGTTCTTC
13,TRBV10-3,-,TRBJ2-5,-,CAISEDSGETQYF,TGTGCCATCAGTGAGGATAGCGGAGAGACCCAGTACTTC
13,TRBV6-5,-,TRBJ2-7,many,CASSSSSYYEQYF,TGTGCCAGCAGTTCGTCTAGTTACTACGAGCAGTACTTC
14,TRBV12-3/TRBV12-4,-,TRBJ1-2,-,CASSFQTASRGYTF,TGTGCCAGCAGTTTCCAGACAGCCAGCCGGGGCTACACCTTC
16,TRBV11-2,TRBD2,TRBJ2-7,-,CASSLEGLAGGYESYF,TGTGCCAGCAGCTTAGAAGGACTAGCGGGAGGCTACGAGTCGTACTTC
13,TRBV20-1,-,TRBJ2-3,many,CSALVLGTDTQYF,TGCAGTGCGTTGGTTTTGGGAACAGATACGCAGTATTTT
17,TRBV5-1,TRBD2,TRBJ2-3,-,CASSQTLSDTSADTQYF,TGCGCCAGCAGCCAGACTCTTTCGGACACTAGCGCAGATACGCAGTATTTT
13,TRBV29-1,-,TRBJ2-5,many,CSVDLGGSETQYF,TGCAGCGTTGATCTAGGAGGGTCCGAGACCCAGTACTTC
14,TRBV25-1,TRBD2,TRBJ2-1,many,CASSVAGVLNEQFF,TGTGCCAGCAGTGTTGCGGGAGTTTTAAATGAGCAGTTCTTC
12,TRBV14,-,TRBJ1-2,many,CASSQNSYGYTF,TGTGCCAGCAGCCAAAACAGCTATGGCTACACCTTC
15,TRBV2,-,TRBJ2-1,many,CASSPVASSYNEQFF,TGTGCCAGCAGCCCTGTAGCAAGCTCCTACAATGAGCAGTTCTTC
15,TRBV11-2,TRBD2,TRBJ2-1,-,CASSLDGTSYNDQFF,TGTGCCAGCAGCTTAGATGGGACTAGCTACAATGATCAGTTCTTC
13,TRBV24-1,-,TRBJ2-7,-,CATSDSSSYEQNF,TGTGCCACCAGCGACAGTTCTTCCTACGAGCAGAACTTC